One sample yielded the 23 T cell receptor beta chains listed below, sequenced in a study of shared clonotypes between healthy human individuals. This table comes from immunoSEQ multiplex PCR, and its TCRdb copy is limited to in-frame clones, with some not included. Among about 2 million clones listed, 90% to 95% were seen once. Input material: naive CD4+ T cells sorted from blood. The subset is: CD45RA+ positively selected. The receptors were sampled from a young man in good health.

The chain links TRBV5-1 to TRBJ2-7; 7 nucleotides align to TRBD2. Germline lookup yields CDR1 SGHRS and CDR2 YFSETQ. Trimming took 1 base from V and 2 from J; bases not matched to a gene: 12. This CDR3 has 17 residues. CDR3 protein: CASSLPGDRAGAYEQYF. CDR3 nucleotides: TGCGCCAGCAGCTTGCCCGGGGATCGTGCGGGAGCCTACGAGCAGTACTTC.

This clone came up once. The chain recombines TRBV6-5 with TRBJ2-7, with D possibly being TRBD1 (5 bases). The germline V gene encodes CDR1 MNHEY and CDR2 SVGAGI. This CDR3 contains 12 residues. Trimming removed 10 bases from V and 4 bases from J, with 14 bases in between. The CDR3 DNA reads as TGTGCCACCAAGGGGTTAGTTTACGAGCAGTACTTC. Translation gives CATKGLVYEQYF.

Comment on this clone: The identical CDR3 is also encoded by other nucleotide sequences in the sample. V and J are TRBV6-5 and TRBJ2-7; TRBD2 matches 7 bases. The V gene end was trimmed by 0 bases and the J gene end by 0 bases; junction bases not matched to a gene: 2. Germline CDR1 reads MNHEY; CDR2 reads SVGAGI. The CDR3 is 15 residues long. The CDR3 here is CASSYSKRGSYEQYF. The CDR3 coding sequence is TGTGCCAGCAGTTACTCGAAGCGGGGCTCCTACGAGCAGTACTTC.

CDR3 amino acids: CASRTGQGADGELFF. The CDR3 coding sequence is TGCGCCAGCAGAACAGGACAGGGGGCAGACGGGGAGCTGTTTTTT. This chain links TRBV5-1 with TRBJ2-2; 11 nucleotides line up with TRBD1. From germline, CDR1 is SGHRS and CDR2 YFSETQ. This CDR3 spans 15 amino acids. V trimming: 5 bases; J trimming: 7 bases; junction bases outside the gene matches: 7.

The chain combines TRBV6-1 with TRBJ2-6; D is unresolved. The CDR3 contains 19 residues. CDR1 is MNHNS and CDR2 is SASEGT in the germline V gene. Between the trimmed V and J ends, which lost 2 bases and 0 bases, there was a span of 17 bases. CDR3 amino acids: CASSERPPASASGANVLTF. CDR3 bases: TGTGCCAGCAGTGAACGCCCCCCAGCCTCGGCCTCTGGGGCCAACGTCCTGACTTTC.

The V and J genes are TRBV10-3 and TRBJ2-7; 10 nucleotides align to TRBD1. The CDR3 is made up of 15 amino acids. Germline V gives CDR1 ENHRY, CDR2 SYGVKD. The ends lost 3 bases at V and 4 bases at J; junction bases unmatched: 6. The CDR3 DNA reads as TGTGCCATCAGTGATCCCGGACAGGGGGAATACGAGCAGTACTTC. It encodes CAISDPGQGEYEQYF.

On this clone: The same CDR3 can be traced to other DNA sequences in this sample. The rearrangement uses TRBV18 and TRBJ2-7; D unresolved. The CDR3 contains 12 residues. In germline, CDR1 is KGHSH, CDR2 LQKENI. V was shortened by 3 bases and J by 7 bases, with 10 bases between the two germline ends. CDR3: CASSPSSGEQYF. The CDR3, as DNA: TGTGCCAGCTCACCTAGTTCGGGTGAGCAGTACTTC.

To note about this clone: Being one base from a much bigger clone, this may be a read error. At the DNA level, this CDR3 is encoded by other sequences in the same sample as well. The chain has TRBV27 and TRBJ1-2, with D unresolved. Per the germline V gene, CDR1 is MNHEY and CDR2 is SMNVEV (reference sequence). CDR3 size: 15 residues. V lost 6 bases, J lost 8 bases, and 22 bases lay in between. For the CDR3, the DNA is TGTGCCAGCAGCCCATTCGAGAGGGCCCTCTACGGCTACACCTTC. This gives the protein CASSPFERALYGYTF.

V usage is TRBV10-3 and J usage is TRBJ2-1, with D possibly matching TRBD2 (5 bases). This CDR3 has 13 residues. Germline V lookup: CDR1 ENHRY, CDR2 SYGVKD. V was cut by 6 bases and J by 3 bases, with 9 bases left in between. CDR3 in DNA: TGTGCCATCAGCACCGAGGGCTACAATGAGCAGTTCTTC. It translates to CAISTEGYNEQFF.

V gene TRBV6-5 combines with J gene TRBJ2-7, with TRBD1 matching 8 bases. In germline, CDR1 is MNHEY, CDR2 SVGAGI. The CDR3 sequence is 13 residues long. The V segment lost 4 bases and the J segment 7 bases; nucleotides outside the gene matches: 6. The CDR3 DNA is TGTGCCAGCAGTTCCGGCAGGGGGCTTGAGCAGTACTTC. Translated, it gives CASSSGRGLEQYF.

Remarks on this clone: The sample has other DNA sequences that encode this CDR3 too. This chain connects TRBV5-4 to TRBJ2-1, with a possible D match to TRBD2 (5 bases). Deletions cut 1 base from V and 4 bases from J, with 9 bases between. Germline lookup yields CDR1 SGHNT and CDR2 YYREEE (reference sequence). The CDR3 contains 14 residues. This chain's CDR3 is CASSLLSGYNEQFF. The CDR3 nucleotides are TGTGCCAGCAGCTTGTTAAGCGGTTACAATGAGCAGTTCTTC.

The chain combines TRBV7-8 with TRBJ1-5; the D gene is possibly TRBD1 (6 bases). The CDR3 is 17 amino acids. V dropped 0 bases and J dropped 3 bases, with 15 bases sitting between them. Germline CDR1 SGHVS, CDR2 FQNEAQ. The DNA for the CDR3 is TGTGCCAGCAGCTTAGCACAGGGAGCGAGGGACAATCAGCCCCAGCATTTT. It codes for CASSLAQGARDNQPQHF. The full variable domain, with the rest looked up from reference TRBV7-8 and TRBJ1-5, is GAGVSQSPRYKVAKRGQDVALRCDPISGHVSLFWYQQALGQGPEFLTYFQNEAQLDKSGLPSDRFFAERPEGSVSTLKIQRTQQEDSAVYLCASSLAQGARDNQPQHFGDGTRLSIL.

This clone was observed many times. This CDR3 is also generated by other DNA sequences in the sample. This chain joins TRBV5-6 and TRBJ1-2; 8 nucleotides match TRBD1. J gave up 4 bases and V 6 bases, and 8 bases lay outside the gene matches. The CDR3 spans 14 residues. CDR1 is SGHDT and CDR2 is YYEEEE in the germline V gene. CDR3 coding DNA: TGTGCCAGCACCCAGGGGGCACTTAGCTATGGCTACACCTTC. Protein: CASTQGALSYGYTF. The whole variable domain, remainder taken from reference TRBV5-6 and TRBJ1-2, is DAGVTQSPTHLIKTRGQQVTLRCSPKSGHDTVSWYQQALGQGPQFIFQYYEEEERQRGNFPDRFSGHQFPNYSSELNVNALLLGDSALYLCASTQGALSYGYTFGSGTRLTVV.

This chain uses TRBV2 with TRBJ1-3, with TRBD1 matching over 9 bases. J was trimmed by 4 bases and V by 7 bases; bases with no gene match: 2. From germline, CDR1 is SNHLY and CDR2 FYNNEI. This CDR3 spans 13 amino acids. The CDR3 DNA reads as TGTGCCAGCACCGGGACAGGGGGAAACACCATATATTTT. As protein: CASTGTGGNTIYF. Together with reference TRBV2 and TRBJ1-3, the CDR3 gives the full variable domain: EPEVTQTPSHQVTQMGQEVILRCVPISNHLYFYWYRQILGQKVEFLVSFYNNEISEKSEIFDDQFSVERPDGSNFTLKIRSTKLEDSAMYFCASTGTGGNTIYFGEGSWLTVV.

This clone has only one observation. This chain uses TRBV5-1 with TRBJ1-1; TRBD1 might be the D (5 bases). CDR3 length: 14 amino acids. With 2 bases removed from V and 4 bases from J, the gap between germline ends came to 12 bases. CDR1 is SGHRS and CDR2 is YFSETQ in the germline V gene. The CDR3 region has the DNA TGCGCCAGCAGCTTCACTGGGGGGAGCACTGAAGCTTTCTTT. As protein: CASSFTGGSTEAFF.

The V call is TRBV30, the J call TRBJ1-6, with unresolved D. Germline lookup yields CDR1 GTSNPN and CDR2 SVGIG (reference sequence). The CDR3 contains 12 residues. The V end was cut by 1 base, the J end by 10 bases, with 8 bases between. CDR3 residues: CAWSDPRSPLHF. CDR3 coding DNA: TGTGCCTGGAGTGACCCTCGATCACCCCTCCACTTT.

The chain employs TRBV6-5 and TRBJ2-7; TRBD1 matches 10 bases. The CDR3 sequence is 16 residues long. V dropped 0 bases and J dropped 0; count of bases not matched to a gene: 2. CDR1 and CDR2 (germline): MNHEY, SVGAGI. CDR3 nucleotide sequence: TGTGCCAGCAGTTACTCGTGGACAGGGGGCTCCTACGAGCAGTACTTC. It encodes CASSYSWTGGSYEQYF.

V gene TRBV6-5 combines with J gene TRBJ2-7; 11 bases map to TRBD2. The V gene's germline CDR1 is MNHEY and CDR2 SVGAGI. J lost 6 bases, V lost 0 bases, and 7 bases had no gene match. The CDR3 is 16 residues long. This chain's CDR3 is CASSYSASGRSGEQYF. DNA of the CDR3: TGTGCCAGCAGTTACTCGGCTAGCGGGAGGTCTGGCGAGCAGTACTTC.

The chain employs TRBV19 and TRBJ1-2; D perhaps matches TRBD1 (5 bases). The CDR3 has 16 residues. V shed 9 bases and J shed 3 bases, with 23 bases lying between them. In germline, CDR1 is LNHDA, CDR2 SQIVND (reference sequence). The CDR3 DNA reads as TGTGCCAGCAGGGAATTAGGCGGGAGTGGGGACTATGGCTACACCTTC. Protein product: CASRELGGSGDYGYTF.

V usage is TRBV9 and J usage is TRBJ2-3; 9 nucleotides match TRBD2. The CDR3 spans 18 residues. Trimming removed 0 bases from V and 3 bases from J; junction bases left unmatched: 11. Germline CDR1 SGDLS, CDR2 YYNGEE. The CDR3 nucleotides are TGTGCCAGCAGCGTAGGGTCTAGCGGGGTAACGGGGACAGATACGCAGTATTTT. Encoded protein: CASSVGSSGVTGTDTQYF.

The gene calls are TRBV7-3 and TRBJ2-3, with D uncertain. V was shortened by 2 bases and J by 4 bases, with 4 bases between the two germline ends. CDR3 size: 12 residues. Germline lookup yields CDR1 SGHTA and CDR2 FQGTGA. Here the CDR3 DNA reads TGTGCCAGCAGCTTACGGGCAGATACGCAGTATTTT. It yields the protein CASSLRADTQYF.

The chain combines TRBV7-2 with TRBJ1-1; TRBD1 is a possible D gene (5 bases). The CDR3 loop spans 15 amino acids. CDR1 and CDR2 from the germline V gene are SGHTA and FQGNSA. V lost 6 bases and J lost 4, with 18 bases in between. This CDR3 reads CASSPRASGATEAFF. The CDR3 DNA reads as TGTGCCAGCAGTCCCCGAGCTTCTGGGGCCACTGAAGCTTTCTTT.

Only one count was recorded for this clone. The genes are TRBV6-5 and TRBJ2-1, with 8 bases matching TRBD1. V shed 6 bases and J 0 bases; nucleotides not matched to a gene: 4. The CDR3 is made up of 15 amino acids. The germline gives CDR1 MNHEY, CDR2 SVGAGI. CDR3 protein: CASRTGQASYNEQFF. As DNA, the CDR3 is TGTGCCAGCAGAACGGGACAGGCCTCCTACAATGAGCAGTTCTTC.